This T cell receptor beta chain originates from a study of T cells after yellow fever vaccination. Study at large: Researchers used SMART-Seq v4 Ultra Low Input to prepare fractions that had low cell numbers.

There are a few counts of this clonotype. Antigen: not known. Per germline, CDR1 ENHRY and CDR2 SYGVKD. This CDR3 region has 13 residues. V lost 6 bases, J lost 3 bases, and 6 bases lay in between. Notes on the study in general: Post-booster repertoires again held most primary-vaccination clones (approximately 96% CD4, roughly 88% CD8). Clonotype sharing between CD4 and CD8 compartments was small.

TCRdb fed the 5' RACE reads into MiXCR, producing one record per CDR3 protein. The table has some 300,000 distinct CDR3 sequences, 3.6% seen once. Sequenced material: PBMCs, taken on the day of the yellow fever booster vaccination. The receptor comes from a man in his late teens or twenties who received the YFV17D yellow fever vaccine. This rearrangement joins TRBV10-3 to TRBJ1-6; D might be TRBD1 (6 bases). As DNA, the CDR3 is TGTGCCATCAGGGACAGCTATAATTCACCCCTCCACTTT. Translated, it gives CAIRDSYNSPLHF.